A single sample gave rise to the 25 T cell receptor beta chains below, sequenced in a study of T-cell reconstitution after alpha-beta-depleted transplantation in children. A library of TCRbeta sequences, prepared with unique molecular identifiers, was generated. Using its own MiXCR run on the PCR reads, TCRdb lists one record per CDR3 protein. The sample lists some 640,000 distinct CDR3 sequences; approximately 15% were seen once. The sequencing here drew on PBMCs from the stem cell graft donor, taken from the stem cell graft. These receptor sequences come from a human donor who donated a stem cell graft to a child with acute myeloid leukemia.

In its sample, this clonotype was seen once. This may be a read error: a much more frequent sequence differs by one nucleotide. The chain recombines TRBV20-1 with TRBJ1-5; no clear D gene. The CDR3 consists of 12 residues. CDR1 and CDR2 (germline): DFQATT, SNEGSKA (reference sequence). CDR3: CSASPGNQPRHF. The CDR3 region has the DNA TGCAGTGCTAGTCCGGGCAATCAGCCCCGGCATTTT.

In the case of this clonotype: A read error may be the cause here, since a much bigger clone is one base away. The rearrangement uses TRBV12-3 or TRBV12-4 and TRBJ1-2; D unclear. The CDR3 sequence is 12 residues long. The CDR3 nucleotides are TGTGCCAGCCAACGGATTAACTATGGCGACACCTTC. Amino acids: CASQRINYGDTF.

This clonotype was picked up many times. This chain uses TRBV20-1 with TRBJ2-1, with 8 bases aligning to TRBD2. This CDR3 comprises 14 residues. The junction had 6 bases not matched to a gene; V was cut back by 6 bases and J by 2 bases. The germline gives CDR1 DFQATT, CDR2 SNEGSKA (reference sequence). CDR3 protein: CSAQGTRTYNEQFF. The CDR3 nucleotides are TGCAGTGCGCAAGGGACTAGGACCTACAATGAGCAGTTCTTC.

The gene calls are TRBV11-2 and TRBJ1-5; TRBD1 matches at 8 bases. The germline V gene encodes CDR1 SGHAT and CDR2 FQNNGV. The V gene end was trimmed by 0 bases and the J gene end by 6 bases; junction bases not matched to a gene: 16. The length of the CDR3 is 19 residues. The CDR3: CASSLDGRQGNLRGQPQHF. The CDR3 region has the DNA TGTGCCAGCAGCTTAGATGGGAGACAGGGGAATCTCCGCGGTCAGCCCCAGCATTTT.

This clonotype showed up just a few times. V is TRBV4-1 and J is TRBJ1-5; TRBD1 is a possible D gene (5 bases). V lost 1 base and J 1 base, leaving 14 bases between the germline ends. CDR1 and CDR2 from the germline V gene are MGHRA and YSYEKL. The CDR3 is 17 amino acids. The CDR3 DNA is TGCGCCAGCAGCCAAGGCGGGAGGGGACGGAGCAATCAGCCCCAGCATTTT. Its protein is CASSQGGRGRSNQPQHF.

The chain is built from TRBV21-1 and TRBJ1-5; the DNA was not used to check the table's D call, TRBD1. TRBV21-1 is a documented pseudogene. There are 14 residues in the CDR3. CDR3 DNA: TGTGCCAGCAGCAAAGGAAGACAGCCGAAAGGAGGCCGATTT. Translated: CASSKGRQPKGGRF.

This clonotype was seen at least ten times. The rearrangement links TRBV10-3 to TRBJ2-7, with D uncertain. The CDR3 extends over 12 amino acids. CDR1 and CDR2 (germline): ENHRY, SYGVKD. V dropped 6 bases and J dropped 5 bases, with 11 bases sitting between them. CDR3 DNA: TGTGCCATCAGGGGGATTACGGACGAGCAGTACTTC. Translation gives CAIRGITDEQYF.

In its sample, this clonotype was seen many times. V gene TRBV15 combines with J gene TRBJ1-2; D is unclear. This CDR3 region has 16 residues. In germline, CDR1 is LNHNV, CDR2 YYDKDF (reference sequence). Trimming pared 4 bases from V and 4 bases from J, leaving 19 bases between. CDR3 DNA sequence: TGTGCCACCAGCACCCCCAAGTTAGGGTTGCTCTATGGCTACACCTTC. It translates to CATSTPKLGLLYGYTF.

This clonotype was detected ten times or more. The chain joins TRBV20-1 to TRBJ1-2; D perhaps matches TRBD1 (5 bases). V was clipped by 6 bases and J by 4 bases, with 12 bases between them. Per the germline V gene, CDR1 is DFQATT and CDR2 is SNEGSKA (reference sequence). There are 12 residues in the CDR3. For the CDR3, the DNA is TGCAGTGCGTCCGGGACCTCCTATGGCTACACCTTC. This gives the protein CSASGTSYGYTF.

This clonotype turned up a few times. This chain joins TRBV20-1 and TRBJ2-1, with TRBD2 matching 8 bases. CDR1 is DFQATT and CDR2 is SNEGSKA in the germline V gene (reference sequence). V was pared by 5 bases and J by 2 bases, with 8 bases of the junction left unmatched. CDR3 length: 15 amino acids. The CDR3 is CSAAKRGGPYNEQFF. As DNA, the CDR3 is TGCAGTGCTGCTAAACGGGGGGGCCCCTACAATGAGCAGTTCTTC.

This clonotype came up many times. DNA for the CDR3: TGCAGCGTTGTAGGGGGGCCCCTTGGGGAGCAGTACTTC. As protein: CSVVGGPLGEQYF. The V gene is TRBV29-1, the J gene TRBJ2-7; D possibly uses TRBD1 or TRBD2 (6 bases each). Trimming stripped 4 bases from V and 7 bases from J, with 17 bases between. CDR1 and CDR2 (germline): SQVTM, ANQGSEA. The CDR3 runs to 13 residues.

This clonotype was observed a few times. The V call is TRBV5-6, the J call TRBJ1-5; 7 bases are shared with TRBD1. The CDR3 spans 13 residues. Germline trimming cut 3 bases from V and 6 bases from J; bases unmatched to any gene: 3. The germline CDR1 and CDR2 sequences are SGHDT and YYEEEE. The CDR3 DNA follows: TGTGCCAGCAGCTGGGGGACAGTTCAGCCCCAGCATTTT. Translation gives CASSWGTVQPQHF.

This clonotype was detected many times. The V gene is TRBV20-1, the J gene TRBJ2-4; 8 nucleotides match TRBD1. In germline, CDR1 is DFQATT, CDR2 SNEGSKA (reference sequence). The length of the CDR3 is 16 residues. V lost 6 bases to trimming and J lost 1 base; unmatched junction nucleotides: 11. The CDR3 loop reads CSATAGRTGAKNIQYF. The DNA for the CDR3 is TGCAGTGCCACCGCGGGCCGGACAGGGGCCAAAAACATTCAGTACTTC.

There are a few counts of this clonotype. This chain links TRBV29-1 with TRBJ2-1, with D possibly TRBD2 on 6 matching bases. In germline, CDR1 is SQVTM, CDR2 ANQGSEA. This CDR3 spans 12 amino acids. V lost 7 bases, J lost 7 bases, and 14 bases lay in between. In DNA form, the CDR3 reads TGCAGCGCCCCGGGACTCAAGAATGAGCAGTTCTTC. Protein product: CSAPGLKNEQFF.

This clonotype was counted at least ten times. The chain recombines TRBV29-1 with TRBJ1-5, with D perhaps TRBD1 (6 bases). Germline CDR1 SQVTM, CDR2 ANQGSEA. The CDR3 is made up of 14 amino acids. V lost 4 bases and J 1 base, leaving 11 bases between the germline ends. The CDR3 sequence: CSVAQGESNQPQHF. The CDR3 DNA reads TGCAGCGTTGCACAGGGCGAAAGCAATCAGCCCCAGCATTTT. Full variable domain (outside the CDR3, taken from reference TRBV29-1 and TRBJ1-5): SAVISQKPSRDICQRGTSLTIQCQVDSQVTMMFWYRQQPGQSLTLIATANQGSEATYESGFVIDKFPISRPNLTFSTLTVSNMSPEDSSIYLCSVAQGESNQPQHFGDGTRLSIL.

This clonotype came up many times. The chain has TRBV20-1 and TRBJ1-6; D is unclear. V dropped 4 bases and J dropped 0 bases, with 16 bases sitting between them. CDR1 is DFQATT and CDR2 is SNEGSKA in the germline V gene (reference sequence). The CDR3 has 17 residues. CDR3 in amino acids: CSAKFDRPFSYNSPLHF. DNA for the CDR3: TGCAGTGCTAAATTCGACCGACCTTTCTCCTATAATTCACCCCTCCACTTT.

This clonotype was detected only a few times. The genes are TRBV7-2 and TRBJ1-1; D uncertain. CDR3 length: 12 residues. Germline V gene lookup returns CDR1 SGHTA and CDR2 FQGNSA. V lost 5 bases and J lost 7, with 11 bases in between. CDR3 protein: CASSTRSGEAFF. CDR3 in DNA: TGTGCCAGCAGCACCAGGTCCGGTGAAGCTTTCTTT. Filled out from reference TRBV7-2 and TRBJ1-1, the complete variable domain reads GAGVSQSPSNKVTEKGKDVELRCDPISGHTALYWYRQSLGQGLEFLIYFQGNSAPDKSGLPSDRFSAERTGGSVSTLTIQRTQQEDSAVYLCASSTRSGEAFFGQGTRLTVV.

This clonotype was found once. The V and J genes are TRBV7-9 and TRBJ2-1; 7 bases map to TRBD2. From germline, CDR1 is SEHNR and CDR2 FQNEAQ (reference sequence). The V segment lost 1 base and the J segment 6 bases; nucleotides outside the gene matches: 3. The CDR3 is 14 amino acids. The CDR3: CASSLGGGTNEQFF. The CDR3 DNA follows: TGTGCCAGCAGCTTAGGGGGGGGGACCAATGAGCAGTTCTTC.

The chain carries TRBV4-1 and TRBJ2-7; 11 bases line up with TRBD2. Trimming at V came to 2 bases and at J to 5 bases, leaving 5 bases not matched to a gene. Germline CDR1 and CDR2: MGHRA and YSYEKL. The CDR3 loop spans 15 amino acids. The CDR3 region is CASSQLAGGLHEQYV. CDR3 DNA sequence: TGCGCCAGCAGCCAATTAGCGGGGGGGCTCCACGAGCAGTACGTC.

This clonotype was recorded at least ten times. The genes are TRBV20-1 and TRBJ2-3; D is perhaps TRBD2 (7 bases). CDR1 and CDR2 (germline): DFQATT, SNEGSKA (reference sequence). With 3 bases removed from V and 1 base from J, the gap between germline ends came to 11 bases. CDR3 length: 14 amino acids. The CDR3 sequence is CSASAGARTDTQYF. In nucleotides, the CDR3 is TGCAGTGCTAGTGCGGGGGCGCGCACAGATACGCAGTATTTT.

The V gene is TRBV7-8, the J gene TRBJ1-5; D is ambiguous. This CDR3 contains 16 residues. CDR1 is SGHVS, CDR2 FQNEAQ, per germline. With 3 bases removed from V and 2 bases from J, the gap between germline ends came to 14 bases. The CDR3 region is CASSLRRAYGNQPQHF. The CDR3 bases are TGTGCCAGCAGCTTGCGTCGGGCATACGGCAATCAGCCCCAGCATTTT. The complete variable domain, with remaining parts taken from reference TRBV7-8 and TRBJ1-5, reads GAGVSQSPRYKVAKRGQDVALRCDPISGHVSLFWYQQALGQGPEFLTYFQNEAQLDKSGLPSDRFFAERPEGSVSTLKIQRTQQEDSAVYLCASSLRRAYGNQPQHFGDGTRLSIL.

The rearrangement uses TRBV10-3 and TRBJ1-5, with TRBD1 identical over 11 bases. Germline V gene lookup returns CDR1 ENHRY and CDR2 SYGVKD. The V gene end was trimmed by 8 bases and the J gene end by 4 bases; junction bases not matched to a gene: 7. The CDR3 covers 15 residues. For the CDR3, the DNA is TGTGCCATCCAATTGGGACAGGGGGAAAATCAGCCCCAGCATTTT. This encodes CAIQLGQGENQPQHF.

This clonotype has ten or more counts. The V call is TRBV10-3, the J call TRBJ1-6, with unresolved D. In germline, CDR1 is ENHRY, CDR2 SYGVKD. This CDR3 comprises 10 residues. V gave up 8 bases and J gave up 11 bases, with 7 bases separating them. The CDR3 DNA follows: TGTGCCATCGGAGACCCACCCCTCCACTTT. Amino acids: CAIGDPPLHF.

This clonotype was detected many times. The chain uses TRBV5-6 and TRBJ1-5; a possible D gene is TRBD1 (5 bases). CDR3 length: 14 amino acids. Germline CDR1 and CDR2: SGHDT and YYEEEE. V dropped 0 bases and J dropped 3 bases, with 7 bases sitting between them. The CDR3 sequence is CASSLGQYNQPQHF. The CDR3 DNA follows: TGTGCCAGCAGCTTGGGACAGTACAATCAGCCCCAGCATTTT.

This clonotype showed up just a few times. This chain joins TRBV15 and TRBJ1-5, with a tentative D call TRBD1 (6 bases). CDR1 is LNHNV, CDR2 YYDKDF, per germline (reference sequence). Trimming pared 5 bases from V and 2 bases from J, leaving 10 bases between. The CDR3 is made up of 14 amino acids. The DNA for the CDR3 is TGTGCCACCAGCCTCCGACAGGGCAATCAGCCCCAGCATTTT. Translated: CATSLRQGNQPQHF.